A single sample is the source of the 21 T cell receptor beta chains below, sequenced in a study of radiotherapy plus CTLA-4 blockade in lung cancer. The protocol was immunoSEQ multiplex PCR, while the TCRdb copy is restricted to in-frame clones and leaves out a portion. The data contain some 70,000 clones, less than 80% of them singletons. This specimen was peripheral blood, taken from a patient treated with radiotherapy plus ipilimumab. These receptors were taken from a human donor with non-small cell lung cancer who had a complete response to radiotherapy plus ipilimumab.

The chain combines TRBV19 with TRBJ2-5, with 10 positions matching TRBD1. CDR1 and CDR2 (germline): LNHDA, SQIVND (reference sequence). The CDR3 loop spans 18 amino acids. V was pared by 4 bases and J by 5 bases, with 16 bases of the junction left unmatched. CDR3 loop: CASSTGQGSLGLPETQYF. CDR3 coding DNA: TGTGCCAGTAGTACGGGACAGGGGTCCCTGGGCCTCCCTGAGACCCAGTACTTC.

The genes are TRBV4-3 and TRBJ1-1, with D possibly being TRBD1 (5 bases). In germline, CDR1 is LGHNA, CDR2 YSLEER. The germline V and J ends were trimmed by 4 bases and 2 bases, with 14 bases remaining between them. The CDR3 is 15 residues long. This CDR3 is CASSPSATVNTEAFF. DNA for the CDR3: TGCGCCAGCAGCCCCTCGGCGACAGTAAACACTGAAGCTTTCTTT.

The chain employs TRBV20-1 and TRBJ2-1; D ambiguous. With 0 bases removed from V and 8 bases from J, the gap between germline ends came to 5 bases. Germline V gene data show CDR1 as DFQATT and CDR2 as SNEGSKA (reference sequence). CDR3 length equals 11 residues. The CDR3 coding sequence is TGCAGTGCTAGAGAAACCGATGAGCAGTTCTTC. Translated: CSARETDEQFF.

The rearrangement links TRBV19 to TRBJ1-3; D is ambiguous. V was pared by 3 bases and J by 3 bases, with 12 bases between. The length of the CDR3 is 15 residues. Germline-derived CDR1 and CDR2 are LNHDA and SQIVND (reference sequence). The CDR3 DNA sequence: TGTGCCAGTAGTATCGCCGAGAGGTATGGAAACACCATATATTTT. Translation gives CASSIAERYGNTIYF.

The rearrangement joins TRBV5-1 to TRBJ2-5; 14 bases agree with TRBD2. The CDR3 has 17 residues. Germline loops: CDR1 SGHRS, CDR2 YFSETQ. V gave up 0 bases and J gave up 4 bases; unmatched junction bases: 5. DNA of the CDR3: TGCGCCAGCAGCTTGGGACTAGCGGGGGGGCAGGGAGAGACCCAGTACTTC. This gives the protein CASSLGLAGGQGETQYF.

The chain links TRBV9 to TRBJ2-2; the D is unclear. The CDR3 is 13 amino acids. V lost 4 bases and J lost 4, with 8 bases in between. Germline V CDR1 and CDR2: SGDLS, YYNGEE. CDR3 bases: TGTGCCAGCAGCCCCTCTGGCACCGGGGAGCTGTTTTTT. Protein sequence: CASSPSGTGELFF.

CDR3 in DNA: TGTGCCAGCGAGGGGTCCGGCACACCAACGTACAATGAGCAGTTCTTC. Its translation: CASEGSGTPTYNEQFF. The chain joins TRBV9 to TRBJ2-1; D is possibly TRBD1 or TRBD2 (5 bases each). Trimming cost V 7 bases and J 4 bases, with 21 bases left between them. Germline CDR1 is SGDLS and CDR2 is YYNGEE. The CDR3 extends over 16 amino acids.

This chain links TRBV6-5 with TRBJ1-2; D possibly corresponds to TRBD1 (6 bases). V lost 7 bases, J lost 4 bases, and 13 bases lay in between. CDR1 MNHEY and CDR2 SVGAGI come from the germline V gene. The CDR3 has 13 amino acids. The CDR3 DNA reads TGTGCCAGCACCATGAGGGGGATCTATGGCTACACCTTC. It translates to CASTMRGIYGYTF.

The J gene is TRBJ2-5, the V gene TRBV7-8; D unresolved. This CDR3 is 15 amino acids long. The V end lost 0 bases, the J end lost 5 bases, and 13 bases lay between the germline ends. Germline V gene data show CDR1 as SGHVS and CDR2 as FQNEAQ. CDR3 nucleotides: TGTGCCAGCAGCTTAGCTCCCGGTTTACAGGAGACCCAGTACTTC. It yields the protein CASSLAPGLQETQYF.

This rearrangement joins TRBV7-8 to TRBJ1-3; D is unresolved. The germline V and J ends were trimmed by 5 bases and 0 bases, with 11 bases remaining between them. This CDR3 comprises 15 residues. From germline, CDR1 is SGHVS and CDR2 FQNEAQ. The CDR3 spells CASSARALSGNTIYF. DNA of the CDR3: TGTGCCAGCAGCGCTCGGGCCCTCTCTGGAAACACCATATATTTT.

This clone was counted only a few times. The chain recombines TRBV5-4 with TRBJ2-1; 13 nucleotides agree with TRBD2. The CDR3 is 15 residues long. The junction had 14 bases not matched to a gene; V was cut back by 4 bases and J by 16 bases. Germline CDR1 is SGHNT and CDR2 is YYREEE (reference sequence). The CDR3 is CASSPWTSGGPPSFF. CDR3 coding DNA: TGTGCCAGCAGCCCCTGGACTAGCGGGGGACCCCCCAGCTTCTTC.

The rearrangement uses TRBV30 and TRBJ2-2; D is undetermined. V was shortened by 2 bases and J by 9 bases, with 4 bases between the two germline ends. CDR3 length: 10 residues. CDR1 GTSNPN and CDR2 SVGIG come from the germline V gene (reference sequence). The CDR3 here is CAWSNRELFF. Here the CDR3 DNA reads TGTGCCTGGAGTAACCGGGAGCTGTTTTTT.

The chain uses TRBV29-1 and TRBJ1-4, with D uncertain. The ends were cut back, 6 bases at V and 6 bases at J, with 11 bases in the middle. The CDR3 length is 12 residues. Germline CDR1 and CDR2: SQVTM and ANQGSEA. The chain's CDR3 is CSVKRDDEKLFF. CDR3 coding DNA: TGCAGCGTAAAACGTGACGATGAAAAACTGTTTTTT.

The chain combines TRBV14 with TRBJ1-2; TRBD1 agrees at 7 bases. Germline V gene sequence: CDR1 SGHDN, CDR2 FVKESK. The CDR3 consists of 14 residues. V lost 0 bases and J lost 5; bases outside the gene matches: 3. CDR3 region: CASSQDPGGYGYTF. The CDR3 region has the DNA TGTGCCAGCAGCCAAGATCCAGGGGGATATGGCTACACCTTC.

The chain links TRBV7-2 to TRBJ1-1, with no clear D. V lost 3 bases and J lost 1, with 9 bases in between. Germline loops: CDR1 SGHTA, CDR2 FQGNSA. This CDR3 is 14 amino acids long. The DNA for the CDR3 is TGTGCCAGCAGCTTGCGAAAGGGGAACACTGAAGCTTTCTTT. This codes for CASSLRKGNTEAFF.

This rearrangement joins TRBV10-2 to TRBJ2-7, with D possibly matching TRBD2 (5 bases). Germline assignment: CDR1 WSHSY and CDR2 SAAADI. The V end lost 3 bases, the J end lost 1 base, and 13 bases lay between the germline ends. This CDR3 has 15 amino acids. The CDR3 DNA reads TGCGCCAGCAGTGACCCACGGAGGTATTCCTACGAGCAGTACTTC. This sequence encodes CASSDPRRYSYEQYF.

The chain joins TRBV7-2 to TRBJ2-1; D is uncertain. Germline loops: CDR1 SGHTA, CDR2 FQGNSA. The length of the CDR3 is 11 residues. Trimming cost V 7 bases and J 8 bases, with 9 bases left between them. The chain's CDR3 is CASTLEYEQFF. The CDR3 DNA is TGTGCCAGCACCCTTGAGTATGAGCAGTTCTTC. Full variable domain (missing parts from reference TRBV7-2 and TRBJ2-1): GAGVSQSPSNKVTEKGKDVELRCDPISGHTALYWYRQSLGQGLEFLIYFQGNSAPDKSGLPSDRFSAERTGGSVSTLTIQRTQQEDSAVYLCASTLEYEQFFGPGTRLTVL.

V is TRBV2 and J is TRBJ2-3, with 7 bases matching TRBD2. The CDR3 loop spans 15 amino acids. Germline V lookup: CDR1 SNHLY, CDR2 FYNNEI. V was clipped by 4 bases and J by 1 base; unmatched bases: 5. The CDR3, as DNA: TGTGCCAGCAGTGTGTTAGCGGGTCGCACAGATACGCAGTATTTT. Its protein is CASSVLAGRTDTQYF.

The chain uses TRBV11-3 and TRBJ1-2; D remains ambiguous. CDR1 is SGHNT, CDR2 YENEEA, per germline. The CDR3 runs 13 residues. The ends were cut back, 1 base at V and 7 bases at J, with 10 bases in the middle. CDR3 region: CASSLGRVGGYTF. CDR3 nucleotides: TGTGCCAGCAGCTTAGGGCGGGTTGGTGGCTACACCTTC.

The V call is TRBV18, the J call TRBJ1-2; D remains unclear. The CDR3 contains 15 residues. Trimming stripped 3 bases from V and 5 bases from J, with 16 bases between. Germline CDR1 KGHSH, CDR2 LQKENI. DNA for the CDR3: TGTGCCAGCTCACCGGCCGGACGGAGTTCGTATGGCTACACCTTC. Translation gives CASSPAGRSSYGYTF.

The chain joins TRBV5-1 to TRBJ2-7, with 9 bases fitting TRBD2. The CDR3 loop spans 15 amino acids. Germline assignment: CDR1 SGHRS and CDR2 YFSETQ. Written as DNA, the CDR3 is TGCGCCAGCAGGTTGGACCCTAGCGGGAAGTACGGGCAGTACGTC. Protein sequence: CASRLDPSGKYGQYV.